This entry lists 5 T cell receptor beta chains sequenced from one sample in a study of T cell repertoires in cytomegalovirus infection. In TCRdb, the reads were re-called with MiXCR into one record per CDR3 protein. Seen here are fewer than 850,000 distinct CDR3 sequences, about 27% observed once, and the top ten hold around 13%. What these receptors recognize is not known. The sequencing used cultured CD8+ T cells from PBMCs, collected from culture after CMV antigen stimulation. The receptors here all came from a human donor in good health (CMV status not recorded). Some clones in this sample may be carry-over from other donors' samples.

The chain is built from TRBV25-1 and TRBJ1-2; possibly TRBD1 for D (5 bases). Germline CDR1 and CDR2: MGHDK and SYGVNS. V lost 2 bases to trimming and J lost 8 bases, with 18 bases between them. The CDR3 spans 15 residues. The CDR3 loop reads CASSERGPYFSGYTF. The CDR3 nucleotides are TGTGCCAGCAGTGAAAGGGGACCATACTTTTCAGGCTACACCTTC.

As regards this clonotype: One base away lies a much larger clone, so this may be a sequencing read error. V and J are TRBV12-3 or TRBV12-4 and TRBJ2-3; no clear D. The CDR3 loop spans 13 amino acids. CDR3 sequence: CVSSLVRGDTQYF. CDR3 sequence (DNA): TGTGTCAGCAGTTTAGTGCGTGGAGATACGCAGTATTTT.

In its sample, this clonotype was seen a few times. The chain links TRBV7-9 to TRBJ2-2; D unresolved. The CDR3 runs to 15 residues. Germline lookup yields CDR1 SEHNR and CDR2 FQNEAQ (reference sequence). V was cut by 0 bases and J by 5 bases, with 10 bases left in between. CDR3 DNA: TGTGCCAGCAGCTTAGCGGCGGCTGGTACCGGGGAGCTGTTTTTT. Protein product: CASSLAAAGTGELFF.

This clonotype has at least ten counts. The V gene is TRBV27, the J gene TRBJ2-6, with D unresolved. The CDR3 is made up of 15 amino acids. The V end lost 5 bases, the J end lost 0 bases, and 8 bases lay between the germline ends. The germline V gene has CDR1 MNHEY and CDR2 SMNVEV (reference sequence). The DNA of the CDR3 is TGTGCCAGCAGTACCGACCTCTCTGGGGCCAACGTCCTGACTTTC. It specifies CASSTDLSGANVLTF.

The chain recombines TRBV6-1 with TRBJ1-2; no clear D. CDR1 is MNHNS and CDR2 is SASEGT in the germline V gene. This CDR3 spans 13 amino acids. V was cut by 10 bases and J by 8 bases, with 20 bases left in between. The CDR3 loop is CAIRTAGGGGYTF. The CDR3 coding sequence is TGTGCCATTCGGACGGCAGGCGGTGGAGGCTACACCTTC.